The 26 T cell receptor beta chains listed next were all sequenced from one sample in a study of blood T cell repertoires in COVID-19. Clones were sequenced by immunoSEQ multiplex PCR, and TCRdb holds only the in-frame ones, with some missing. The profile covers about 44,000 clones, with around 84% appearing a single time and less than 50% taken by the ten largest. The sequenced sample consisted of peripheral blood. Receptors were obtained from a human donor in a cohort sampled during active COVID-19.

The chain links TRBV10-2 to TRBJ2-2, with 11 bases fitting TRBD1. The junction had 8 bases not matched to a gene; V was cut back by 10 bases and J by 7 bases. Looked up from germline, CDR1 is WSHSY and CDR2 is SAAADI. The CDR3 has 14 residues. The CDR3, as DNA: TGCGCCATTGGACAGGGGGCTACGGTCGGGGAGCTGTTTTTT. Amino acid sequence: CAIGQGATVGELFF.

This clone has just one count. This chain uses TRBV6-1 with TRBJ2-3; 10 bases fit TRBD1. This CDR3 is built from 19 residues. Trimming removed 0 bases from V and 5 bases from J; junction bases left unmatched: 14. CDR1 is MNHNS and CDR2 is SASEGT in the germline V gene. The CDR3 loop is CASSEAGAPTGGAGDTQYF. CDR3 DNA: TGTGCCAGCAGTGAAGCAGGGGCCCCGACAGGGGGCGCCGGAGATACGCAGTATTTT.

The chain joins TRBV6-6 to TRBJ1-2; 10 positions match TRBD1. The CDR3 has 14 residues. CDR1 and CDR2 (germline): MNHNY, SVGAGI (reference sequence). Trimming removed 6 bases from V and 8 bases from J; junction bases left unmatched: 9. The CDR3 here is CASRSDDRGPGYTF. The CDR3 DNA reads TGTGCCAGCAGATCTGACGACAGGGGGCCAGGCTACACCTTC.

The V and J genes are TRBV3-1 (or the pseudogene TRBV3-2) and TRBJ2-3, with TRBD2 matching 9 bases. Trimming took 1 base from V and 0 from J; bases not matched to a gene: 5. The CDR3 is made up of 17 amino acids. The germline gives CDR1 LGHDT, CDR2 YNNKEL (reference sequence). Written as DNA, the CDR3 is TGTGCCAGCAGCCAAGGCGGGGGGGGAACTAGCACAGATACGCAGTATTTT. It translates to CASSQGGGGTSTDTQYF.

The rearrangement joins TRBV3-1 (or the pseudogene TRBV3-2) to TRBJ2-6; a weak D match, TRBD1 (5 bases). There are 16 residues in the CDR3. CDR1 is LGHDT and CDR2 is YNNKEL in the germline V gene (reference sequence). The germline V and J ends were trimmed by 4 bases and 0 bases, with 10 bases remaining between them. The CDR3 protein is CASSPGHFSGANVLTF. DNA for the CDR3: TGTGCCAGCAGCCCCGGACATTTCTCTGGGGCCAACGTCCTGACTTTC.

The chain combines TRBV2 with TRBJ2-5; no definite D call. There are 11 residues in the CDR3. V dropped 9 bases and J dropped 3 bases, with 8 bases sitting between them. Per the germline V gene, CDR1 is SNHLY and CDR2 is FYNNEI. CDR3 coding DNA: TGTGCCAGTGGAGAAGAAGAGACCCAGTACTTC. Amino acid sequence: CASGEEETQYF.

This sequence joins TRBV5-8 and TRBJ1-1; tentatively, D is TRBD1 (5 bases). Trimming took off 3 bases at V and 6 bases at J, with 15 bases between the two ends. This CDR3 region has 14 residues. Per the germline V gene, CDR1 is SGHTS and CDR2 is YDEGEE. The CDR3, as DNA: TGTGCCAGCAGCTCTCCTTTATCGGGGGCTGAAGCTTTCTTT. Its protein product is CASSSPLSGAEAFF.

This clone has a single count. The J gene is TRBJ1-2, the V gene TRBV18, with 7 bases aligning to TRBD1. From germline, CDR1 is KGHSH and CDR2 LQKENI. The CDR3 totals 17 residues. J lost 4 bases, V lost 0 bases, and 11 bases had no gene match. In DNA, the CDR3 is TGTGCCAGCTCACCACCGTTGACAGGGCATTCGGGCTATGGCTACACCTTC. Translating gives CASSPPLTGHSGYGYTF.

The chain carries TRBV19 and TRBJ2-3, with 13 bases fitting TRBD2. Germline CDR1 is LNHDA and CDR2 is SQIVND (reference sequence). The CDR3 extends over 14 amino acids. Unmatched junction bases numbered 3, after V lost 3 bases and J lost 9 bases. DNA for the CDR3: TGTGCCAGTAGTATGGGGACTAGCGGGGTCACGCAGTATTTT. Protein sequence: CASSMGTSGVTQYF.

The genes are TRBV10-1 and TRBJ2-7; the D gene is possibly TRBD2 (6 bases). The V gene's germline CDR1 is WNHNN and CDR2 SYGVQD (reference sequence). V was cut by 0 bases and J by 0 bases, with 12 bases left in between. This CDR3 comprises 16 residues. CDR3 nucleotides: TGCGCCAGCAGTGAGTCTGCGGGGATAAGCTCCTACGAGCAGTACGTC. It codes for CASSESAGISSYEQYV.

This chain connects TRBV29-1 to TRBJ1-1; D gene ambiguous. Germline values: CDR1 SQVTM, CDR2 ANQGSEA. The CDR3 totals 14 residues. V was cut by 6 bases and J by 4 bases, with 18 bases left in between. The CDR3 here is CSVAKQDRGTEAFF. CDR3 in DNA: TGCAGCGTGGCCAAGCAAGATCGGGGCACTGAAGCTTTCTTT.

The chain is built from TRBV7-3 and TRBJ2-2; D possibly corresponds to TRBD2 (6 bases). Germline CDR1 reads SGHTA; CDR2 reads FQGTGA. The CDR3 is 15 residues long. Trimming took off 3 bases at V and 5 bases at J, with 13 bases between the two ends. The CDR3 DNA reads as TGTGCCAGCAGCTTTAATATTGGAGGGACCGGGGAGCTGTTTTTT. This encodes CASSFNIGGTGELFF.

CDR3 region: CASSITGGLTEAFF. In DNA, the CDR3 is TGTGCCAGTAGTATTACAGGGGGTTTGACTGAAGCTTTCTTT. This sequence joins TRBV19 and TRBJ1-1; TRBD1 aligns across 8 bases. V trimming: 3 bases; J trimming: 5 bases; junction bases outside the gene matches: 5. CDR1 and CDR2 from the germline V gene are LNHDA and SQIVND (reference sequence). This CDR3 comprises 14 residues.

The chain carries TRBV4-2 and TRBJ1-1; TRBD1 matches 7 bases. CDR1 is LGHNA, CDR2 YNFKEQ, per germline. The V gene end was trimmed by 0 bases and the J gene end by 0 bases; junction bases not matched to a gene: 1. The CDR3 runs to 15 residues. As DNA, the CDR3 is TGTGCCAGCAGCCAAGAGACAGGGATGAACACTGAAGCTTTCTTT. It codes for CASSQETGMNTEAFF.

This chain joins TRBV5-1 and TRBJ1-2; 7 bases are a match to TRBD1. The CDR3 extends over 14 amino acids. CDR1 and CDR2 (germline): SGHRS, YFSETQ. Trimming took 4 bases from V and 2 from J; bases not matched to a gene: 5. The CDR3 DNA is TGCGCCAGCAGCCCTGGGACAGCAAACTATGGCTACACCTTC. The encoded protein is CASSPGTANYGYTF.

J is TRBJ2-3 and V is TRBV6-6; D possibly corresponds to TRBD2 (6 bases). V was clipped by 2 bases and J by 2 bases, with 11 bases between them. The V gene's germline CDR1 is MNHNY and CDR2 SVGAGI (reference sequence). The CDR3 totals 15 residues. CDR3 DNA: TGTGCCAGCAGTTACGTTCAGGGACTCACAGATACGCAGTATTTT. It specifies CASSYVQGLTDTQYF.

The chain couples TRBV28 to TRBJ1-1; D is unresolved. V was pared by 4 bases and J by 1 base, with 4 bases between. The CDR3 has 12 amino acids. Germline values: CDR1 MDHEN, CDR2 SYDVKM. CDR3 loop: CASSSKNTEAFF. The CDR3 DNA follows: TGTGCCAGCAGTTCCAAGAACACTGAAGCTTTCTTT.

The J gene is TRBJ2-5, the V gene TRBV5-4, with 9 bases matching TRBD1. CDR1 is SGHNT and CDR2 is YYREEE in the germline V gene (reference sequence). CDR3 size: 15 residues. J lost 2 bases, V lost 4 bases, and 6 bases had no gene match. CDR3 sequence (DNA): TGTGCCAGCAGCATCGGGACAGGGAGACAAGAGACCCAGTACTTC. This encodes CASSIGTGRQETQYF.

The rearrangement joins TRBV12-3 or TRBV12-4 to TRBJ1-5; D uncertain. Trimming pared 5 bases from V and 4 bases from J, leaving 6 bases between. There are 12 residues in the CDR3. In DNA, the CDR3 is TGTGCCAGCAGTCTTTTGAATCAGCCCCAGCATTTT. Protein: CASSLLNQPQHF.

CDR3 nucleotide sequence: TGTGCCAGCCAGGGAAACACCGGGGAGCTGTTTTTT. This translates into CASQGNTGELFF. This chain links TRBV27 with TRBJ2-2; possibly TRBD1 for D (5 bases). This CDR3 region has 12 residues. V lost 8 bases, J lost 2 bases, and 6 bases lay in between. Germline V gene data show CDR1 as MNHEY and CDR2 as SMNVEV (reference sequence).

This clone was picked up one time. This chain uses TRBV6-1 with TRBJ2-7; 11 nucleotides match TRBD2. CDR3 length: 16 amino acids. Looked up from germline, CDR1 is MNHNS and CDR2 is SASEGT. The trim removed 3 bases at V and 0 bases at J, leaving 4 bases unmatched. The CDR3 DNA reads TGTGCCAGCAGTGACGGACTAGCGGGCAGCTCCTACGAGCAGTACGTC. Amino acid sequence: CASSDGLAGSSYEQYV.

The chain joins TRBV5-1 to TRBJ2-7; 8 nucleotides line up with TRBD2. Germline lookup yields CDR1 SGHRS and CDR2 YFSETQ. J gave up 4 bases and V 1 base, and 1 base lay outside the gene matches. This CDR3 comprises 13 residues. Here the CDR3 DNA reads TGCGCCAGCAGCTTGCGGGGGGGGTACGAGCAGTACTTC. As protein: CASSLRGGYEQYF.

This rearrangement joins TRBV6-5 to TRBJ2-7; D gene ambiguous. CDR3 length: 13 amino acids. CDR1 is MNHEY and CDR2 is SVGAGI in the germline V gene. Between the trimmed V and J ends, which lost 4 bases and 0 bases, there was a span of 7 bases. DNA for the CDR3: TGTGCCAGCAGTTTACAACGCTCCTACGAGCAGTACTTC. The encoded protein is CASSLQRSYEQYF.

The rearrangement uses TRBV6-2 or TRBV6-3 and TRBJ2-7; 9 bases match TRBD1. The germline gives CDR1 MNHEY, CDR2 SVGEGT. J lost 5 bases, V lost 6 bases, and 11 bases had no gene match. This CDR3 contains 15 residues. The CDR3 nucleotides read TGTGCCAGCAGCGACAGGCGGGACAGGGTCGACGAGCAGTACTTC. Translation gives CASSDRRDRVDEQYF.

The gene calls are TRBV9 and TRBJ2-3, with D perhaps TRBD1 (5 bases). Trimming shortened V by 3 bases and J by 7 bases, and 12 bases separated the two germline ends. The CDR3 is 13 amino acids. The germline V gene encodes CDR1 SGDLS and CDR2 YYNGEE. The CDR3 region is CASSDRLGHTQYF. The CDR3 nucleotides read TGTGCCAGCAGCGACCGGTTGGGGCATACGCAGTATTTT.

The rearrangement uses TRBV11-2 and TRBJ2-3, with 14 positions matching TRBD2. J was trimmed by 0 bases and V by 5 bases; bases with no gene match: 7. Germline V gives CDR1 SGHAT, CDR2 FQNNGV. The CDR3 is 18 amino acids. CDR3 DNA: TGTGCCAGCAGCCACGGACTAGCGGGGGGATCTAGCACAGATACGCAGTATTTT. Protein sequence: CASSHGLAGGSSTDTQYF.